The 31 T cell receptor beta chains below all came from one sample that was sequenced in a study of OX40 agonist ivuxolimab in advanced cancers. Sequencing used immunoSEQ multiplex PCR; TCRdb keeps in-frame clones, though not all of them. The table has approximately 94,000 clones, around four fifths seen once. The source material was CD4+ or CD8+ T cells sorted from blood, sampled in a trial of the OX40 agonist ivuxolimab. These receptors were obtained from an adult with an advanced solid tumor such as melanoma, head and neck, liver or kidney cancer.

CDR3 nucleotide sequence: TGCAGCGCTAGCCGGGGGGGCGAGCAGTACGTC. This sequence encodes CSASRGGEQYV. This sequence joins TRBV29-1 and TRBJ2-7; 8 positions agree with TRBD2. This CDR3 has 11 residues. V lost 7 bases and J lost 6; bases outside the gene matches: 5. The germline V gene has CDR1 SQVTM and CDR2 ANQGSEA.

This chain links TRBV4-3 with TRBJ1-5; D gene uncertain. This CDR3 comprises 12 residues. The V gene lost 1 base and the J gene lost 6 bases, with 4 bases spanning the gap. In germline, CDR1 is LGHNA, CDR2 YSLEER. This CDR3 is CASSQAGQPQHF. The CDR3 bases are TGCGCCAGCAGCCAAGCGGGTCAGCCCCAGCATTTT.

This clone was seen only once. The chain links TRBV11-1 to TRBJ2-2, with 12 bases matching TRBD2. J gave up 4 bases and V 4 bases, and 7 bases lay outside the gene matches. There are 17 residues in the CDR3. CDR1 and CDR2 (germline): SGHAT, FQDESV (reference sequence). CDR3 sequence reads: CASSSASGGAVTGELFF. DNA for the CDR3: TGTGCCAGCAGCTCCGCTAGCGGGGGGGCAGTCACCGGGGAGCTGTTTTTT.

The chain joins TRBV11-3 to TRBJ1-1; no clear D. The germline V gene has CDR1 SGHNT and CDR2 YENEEA. V shed 3 bases and J shed 1 base, with 6 bases lying between them. The CDR3 consists of 13 residues. CDR3 protein: CASSLGGNTEAFF. CDR3 in DNA: TGTGCCAGCAGCTTGGGAGGGAACACTGAAGCTTTCTTT.

The chain is built from TRBV7-9 and TRBJ1-1, with no clear D. This CDR3 is 13 amino acids long. Germline values: CDR1 SEHNR, CDR2 FQNEAQ (reference sequence). Trimming stripped 2 bases from V and 0 bases from J, with 4 bases between. The DNA of the CDR3 is TGTGCCAGCAGCTTACTCATGAACACTGAAGCTTTCTTT. Translated: CASSLLMNTEAFF.

The chain carries TRBV6-1 and TRBJ1-5; possible D gene TRBD1, 5 bases. The CDR3 covers 13 residues. CDR1 MNHNS and CDR2 SASEGT come from the germline V gene. V lost 7 bases to trimming and J lost 4 bases, with 11 bases between them. CDR3 sequence (DNA): TGTGCCAGCACCGACAGTGTAAATCAGCCCCAGCATTTT. This encodes CASTDSVNQPQHF.

V and J are TRBV10-3 and TRBJ2-3; perhaps TRBD2 as D (5 bases). V gave up 10 bases and J gave up 0 bases, with 20 bases separating them. The germline gives CDR1 ENHRY, CDR2 SYGVKD. The CDR3 has 16 residues. In nucleotides, the CDR3 is TGTGCCACCGGCGCCGGGCTTAGCGTCAGCACAGATACGCAGTATTTT. It codes for CATGAGLSVSTDTQYF.

The chain combines TRBV5-6 with TRBJ2-7; 7 bases agree with TRBD1. V shed 0 bases and J 2 bases; nucleotides not matched to a gene: 2. The length of the CDR3 is 14 residues. Per the germline V gene, CDR1 is SGHDT and CDR2 is YYEEEE. The CDR3 DNA sequence: TGTGCCAGCAGCTTGGCGCAGGGGGCCTACGAGCAGTACTTC. It encodes CASSLAQGAYEQYF.

J is TRBJ2-5 and V is TRBV14, with 15 nucleotides matching TRBD2. Germline V gives CDR1 SGHDN, CDR2 FVKESK. With 4 bases clipped from V and 2 bases from J, the junction kept 11 bases outside the gene matches. The CDR3 loop spans 19 amino acids. The CDR3 region has the DNA TGTGCCAGCAGCCGAAGGCTAGGGACTAGCGGGGGGCCTCAAGAGACCCAGTACTTC. Translated: CASSRRLGTSGGPQETQYF.

V and J are TRBV6-5 and TRBJ1-1; unclear D gene. Germline lookup yields CDR1 MNHEY and CDR2 SVGAGI. V was trimmed by 6 bases and J by 6 bases, leaving 11 bases between them. This CDR3 region has 12 residues. The CDR3 DNA reads as TGTGCCAGCAGGAGGGAGGGCGCTGAAGCTTTCTTT. Protein sequence: CASRREGAEAFF.

The J gene is TRBJ1-1, the V gene TRBV7-9; TRBD1 agrees at 9 bases. Per germline, CDR1 SEHNR and CDR2 FQNEAQ (reference sequence). The trim removed 3 bases at V and 1 base at J, leaving 3 bases unmatched. The CDR3 length is 15 residues. CDR3 nucleotides: TGTGCCAGCAGCTTTACAGGGGGCAAGAACACTGAAGCTTTCTTT. Translating it yields CASSFTGGKNTEAFF.

About this clone itself: The same CDR3 can be traced to other DNA sequences in this sample. For the CDR3, the DNA is TGTGCCAGCTCACCGGGACTAGCGGGGGAAGAGACCCAGTACTTC. Translation gives CASSPGLAGEETQYF. This chain connects TRBV18 to TRBJ2-5; 14 nucleotides match TRBD2. The CDR3 totals 15 residues. V gave up 3 bases and J gave up 3 bases; unmatched junction bases: 0. Germline V gene lookup returns CDR1 KGHSH and CDR2 LQKENI.

The chain links TRBV29-1 to TRBJ2-6; D gene unclear. The CDR3 runs 14 residues. V was shortened by 6 bases and J by 1 base, with 10 bases between the two germline ends. Per the germline V gene, CDR1 is SQVTM and CDR2 is ANQGSEA. CDR3 bases: TGCAGCGTCATCACACCGTCTGGGGCCAACGTCCTGACTTTC. Translated: CSVITPSGANVLTF.

The chain uses TRBV29-1 and TRBJ1-1; perhaps TRBD1 as D (6 bases). The germline V gene encodes CDR1 SQVTM and CDR2 ANQGSEA. V lost 6 bases to trimming and J lost 1 base, with 12 bases between them. The CDR3 runs 13 residues. DNA for the CDR3: TGCAGCGTAAAGGAACAGGGGAACACTGAAGCTTTCTTT. It codes for CSVKEQGNTEAFF.

The count of this clone is one. This chain uses TRBV28 with TRBJ2-1; 8 nucleotides line up with TRBD2. Germline loops: CDR1 MDHEN, CDR2 SYDVKM. This CDR3 is built from 16 residues. V was pared by 5 bases and J by 6 bases, with 12 bases of the junction left unmatched. The CDR3 nucleotides read TGTGCCAGCAGTAGGCCCGGGACTAGGGGTTCCAATGAGCAGTTCTTC. Translation: CASSRPGTRGSNEQFF.

This clone was found a few times. The chain joins TRBV2 to TRBJ2-1, with 14 nucleotides matching TRBD2. Germline loops: CDR1 SNHLY, CDR2 FYNNEI. The CDR3 covers 15 residues. The junction had 5 bases not matched to a gene; V was cut back by 3 bases and J by 10 bases. Written as DNA, the CDR3 is TGTGCCAGCAGTGAGGGACTAGCGGGGGTGGGAGAGCAGTTCTTC. Translation: CASSEGLAGVGEQFF.

The chain has TRBV16 and TRBJ1-2; TRBD1 might be the D (5 bases). This CDR3 has 14 residues. Per germline, CDR1 KGHSY and CDR2 FQNENV. V dropped 4 bases and J dropped 7 bases, with 16 bases sitting between them. In DNA, the CDR3 is TGTGCCAGCAGCCGGGACCGAACGCAGGGTGGCTACACCTTC. Its translation is CASSRDRTQGGYTF.

V gene TRBV18 combines with J gene TRBJ1-2; the D is unclear. CDR1 is KGHSH, CDR2 LQKENI, per germline. Trimming took 6 bases from V and 2 from J, leaving 10 bases between them. The CDR3 loop spans 13 amino acids. The CDR3 DNA reads TGTGCCAGCTCTCCTGGCGGAAACTATGGCTACACCTTC. This sequence encodes CASSPGGNYGYTF.

The chain has TRBV7-2 and TRBJ2-5, with D possibly matching TRBD2 (6 bases). V dropped 3 bases and J dropped 5 bases, with 10 bases sitting between them. This CDR3 spans 13 amino acids. The germline V gene encodes CDR1 SGHTA and CDR2 FQGNSA. The CDR3 is CASSLTRRETQYF. CDR3 coding DNA: TGTGCCAGCAGCTTGACTAGGAGGGAGACCCAGTACTTC.

The chain is built from TRBV6-4 and TRBJ2-1, with 8 bases fitting TRBD2. Trimming removed 4 bases from V and 4 bases from J; junction bases left unmatched: 6. This CDR3 region has 15 residues. Germline CDR1 and CDR2: MRHNA and SNTAGT. CDR3 amino acids: CASSVTGGEYNEQFF. The CDR3 bases are TGTGCCAGCAGTGTGACGGGAGGGGAATACAATGAGCAGTTCTTC.

The chain recombines TRBV27 with TRBJ2-7; D uncertain. The CDR3 sequence is 13 residues long. Germline CDR1 reads MNHEY; CDR2 reads SMNVEV (reference sequence). V shed 6 bases and J shed 3 bases, with 12 bases lying between them. The CDR3 sequence: CASSLLMSYEQYV. In DNA form, the CDR3 reads TGTGCCAGCAGCCTTCTTATGAGCTACGAGCAGTACGTC.

The chain is built from TRBV5-4 and TRBJ2-3, with 15 bases matching TRBD2. This CDR3 is 16 amino acids long. V dropped 4 bases and J dropped 7; count of bases not matched to a gene: 7. Germline V gene sequence: CDR1 SGHNT, CDR2 YYREEE (reference sequence). CDR3 residues: CASSLDGTSGGNTQYF. CDR3 DNA: TGTGCCAGCAGCCTTGATGGGACTAGCGGGGGGAATACGCAGTATTTT. The full variable domain, its missing parts supplied by reference TRBV5-4 and TRBJ2-3, is ETGVTQSPTHLIKTRGQQVTLRCSSQSGHNTVSWYQQALGQGPQFIFQYYREEENGRGNFPPRFSGLQFPNYSSELNVNALELDDSALYLCASSLDGTSGGNTQYFGPGTRLTVL.

The rearrangement joins TRBV7-3 to TRBJ2-3; D might be TRBD1 (5 bases). The CDR3 runs 16 residues. Germline values: CDR1 SGHTA, CDR2 FQGTGA. V was clipped by 2 bases and J by 1 base, with 13 bases between them. The CDR3 reads CASSLEGVRGTDTQYF. CDR3 nucleotide sequence: TGTGCCAGCAGCTTAGAAGGGGTCAGGGGCACAGATACGCAGTATTTT.

V is TRBV6-6 and J is TRBJ2-7; weak D call: TRBD2 (5 bases). Germline loops: CDR1 MNHNY, CDR2 SVGAGI (reference sequence). The CDR3 covers 15 residues. V shed 0 bases and J shed 3 bases, with 12 bases lying between them. The CDR3 region is CASSYSVPSNYEQYF. The DNA for the CDR3 is TGTGCCAGCAGTTACTCGGTGCCTAGCAACTACGAGCAGTACTTC.

The chain uses TRBV4-2 and TRBJ2-7; D not resolved. The V end was cut by 4 bases, the J end by 1 base, with 11 bases between. Germline CDR1 reads LGHNA; CDR2 reads YNFKEQ. CDR3 length equals 14 residues. The CDR3 loop reads CASSRGSSSYEQYF. The CDR3 DNA sequence: TGTGCCAGCAGCCGGGGTAGCTCATCCTACGAGCAGTACTTC.

This clone was observed a few times. The chain links TRBV4-3 to TRBJ1-5; D remains unclear. Germline CDR1 LGHNA, CDR2 YSLEER. The CDR3 is 14 amino acids. The V end was cut by 2 bases, the J end by 5 bases, with 10 bases between. The CDR3 nucleotides read TGCGCCAGCAGCCAAATGCCTACGGATCAGCCCCAGCATTTT. This gives the protein CASSQMPTDQPQHF.

V usage is TRBV7-2 and J usage is TRBJ2-4; 14 positions agree with TRBD2. Germline V lookup: CDR1 SGHTA, CDR2 FQGNSA. The trim removed 4 bases at V and 6 bases at J, leaving 8 bases unmatched. The CDR3 runs 17 residues. In DNA form, the CDR3 reads TGTGCCAGCAGCTCGGGACTAGCGGGGGCCGGGGGAAACATTCAGTACTTC. Residues: CASSSGLAGAGGNIQYF.

The chain uses TRBV29-1 and TRBJ2-7, with D unclear. The CDR3 sequence is 14 residues long. The V and J ends lost 4 bases and 2 bases respectively, with 15 bases between them. The germline gives CDR1 SQVTM, CDR2 ANQGSEA. The CDR3 bases are TGCAGCGTTGCGTTCCGCAAGGGCACCTACGAGCAGTACTTC. As protein: CSVAFRKGTYEQYF.

This clone occurred once. V is TRBV16 and J is TRBJ1-5, with D perhaps matching TRBD1 (6 bases). Trimming took off 4 bases at V and 3 bases at J, with 22 bases between the two ends. CDR3 size: 18 residues. Germline V gives CDR1 KGHSY, CDR2 FQNENV. CDR3: CASSPMGHDGGHNQPQHF. The CDR3 DNA is TGTGCCAGCAGCCCCATGGGACACGACGGCGGACACAATCAGCCCCAGCATTTT.

This chain connects TRBV9 to TRBJ2-7, with 9 nucleotides matching TRBD2. Germline assignment: CDR1 SGDLS and CDR2 YYNGEE. This CDR3 has 15 residues. J lost 2 bases, V lost 5 bases, and 8 bases had no gene match. CDR3 region: CASSKGTSIPYEQYF. The CDR3 region has the DNA TGTGCCAGCAGTAAAGGGACTAGCATTCCCTACGAGCAGTACTTC. Filled out from reference TRBV9 and TRBJ2-7, the complete variable domain reads DSGVTQTPKHLITATGQRVTLRCSPRSGDLSVYWYQQSLDQGLQFLIQYYNGEERAKGNILERFSAQQFPDLHSELNLSSLELGDSALYFCASSKGTSIPYEQYFGPGTRLTVT.

The chain uses TRBV6-5 and TRBJ1-1; no clear D. CDR3 length: 15 amino acids. V was clipped by 6 bases and J by 1 base, with 15 bases between them. The germline V gene has CDR1 MNHEY and CDR2 SVGAGI. CDR3 sequence: CASSPGQLPNTEAFF. The CDR3, as DNA: TGTGCCAGCAGCCCGGGCCAGCTGCCGAACACTGAAGCTTTCTTT.